This T cell receptor beta chain is drawn from a study of blood T cell repertoires in COVID-19. The table came from immunoSEQ multiplex PCR; TCRdb's copy has only in-frame clones and leaves some out. The repertoire holds 40,000 to 50,000 clones, with more than 70% as singletons. This CDR3 has 15 amino acids. Germline V gene sequence: CDR1 SGHAT, CDR2 FQNNGV. V lost 1 base, J lost 2 bases, and 9 bases lay in between. This chain connects TRBV11-2 to TRBJ2-1; D gene uncertain. The sequenced sample was peripheral blood. This TCR was sampled from a man aged 45-65 years with active COVID-19. Here the CDR3 DNA reads TGTGCCAGCAGCTTAGTCCCTACCCCCTACAATGAGCAGTTCTTC. It codes for CASSLVPTPYNEQFF.